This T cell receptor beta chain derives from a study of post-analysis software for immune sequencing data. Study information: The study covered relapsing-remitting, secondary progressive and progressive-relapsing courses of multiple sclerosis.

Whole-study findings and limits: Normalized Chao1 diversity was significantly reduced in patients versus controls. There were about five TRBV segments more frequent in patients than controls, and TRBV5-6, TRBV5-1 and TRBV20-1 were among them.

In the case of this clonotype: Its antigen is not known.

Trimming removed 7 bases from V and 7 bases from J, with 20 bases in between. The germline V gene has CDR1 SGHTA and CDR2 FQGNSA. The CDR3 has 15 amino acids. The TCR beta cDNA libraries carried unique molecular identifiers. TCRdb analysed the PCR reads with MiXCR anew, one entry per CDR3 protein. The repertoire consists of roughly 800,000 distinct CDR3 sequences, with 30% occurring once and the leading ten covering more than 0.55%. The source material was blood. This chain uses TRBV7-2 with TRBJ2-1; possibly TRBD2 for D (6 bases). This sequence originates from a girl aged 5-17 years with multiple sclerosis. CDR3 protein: CASIAQGLPSNEQFF. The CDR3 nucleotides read TGTGCCAGCATTGCCCAGGGACTCCCTAGTAATGAGCAGTTCTTC.